This TCR beta chain derives from a study of T cell changes during pregnancy in multiple sclerosis. Germline CDR1 and CDR2: MGHDK and SYGVNS. V was clipped by 6 bases and J by 0 bases, with 12 bases between them. The CDR3 is made up of 16 amino acids. Profiling relied on immunoSEQ multiplex PCR, and the TCRdb table lists in-frame clones only, not all of them. The top ten hold 2.3% of the sample, which has 65,000 to 90,000 clones, almost 95% seen once. The sample was peripheral blood, taken before pregnancy. This chain uses TRBV25-1 with TRBJ2-6, with a possible D match to TRBD1 (6 bases). This receptor was taken from a female donor with multiple sclerosis, enrolled in a pregnancy study. CDR3 in amino acids: CASSDRQDSGANVLTF. CDR3 nucleotides: TGTGCCAGCAGCGACCGACAGGACTCTGGGGCCAACGTCCTGACTTTC.